One and the same sample provided the 5 T cell receptor beta chains below, sequenced in a study of cytomegalovirus exposure and HLA in healthy donors. The PCR made use of 60 Vbeta and 13 Jbeta primers. The method was immunoSEQ multiplex PCR; TCRdb's version includes in-frame clones alone and lacks a portion of them. The sample lists 120,000 or so clones; roughly 80% were seen once. What was sequenced was PBMCs. The receptors were gathered from a woman between 18 and 30 years old in good health and CMV-seronegative.

The chain couples TRBV2 to TRBJ1-3; no clear D. V was clipped by 8 bases and J by 2 bases, with 22 bases between them. There are 17 residues in the CDR3. Germline CDR1 is SNHLY and CDR2 is FYNNEI. The CDR3 region is CASFFPLEARPGNTIYF. The DNA for the CDR3 is TGTGCCAGCTTCTTCCCCCTCGAGGCGCGACCTGGAAACACCATATATTTT.

This chain joins TRBV4-3 and TRBJ1-1; D may be TRBD1 (6 bases). The V gene's germline CDR1 is LGHNA and CDR2 YSLEER. This CDR3 region has 15 residues. Trimming took 0 bases from V and 1 from J, leaving 9 bases between them. This CDR3 is CASSQEDSRNTEAFF. In DNA, the CDR3 is TGCGCCAGCAGCCAAGAGGACAGCCGGAACACTGAAGCTTTCTTT.

The gene calls are TRBV5-1 and TRBJ1-4; 10 bases match TRBD1. V shed 4 bases, J shed 7 bases, and the junction held 7 bases outside the gene matches. In germline, CDR1 is SGHRS, CDR2 YFSETQ. This CDR3 is built from 15 residues. The CDR3 nucleotides are TGCGCCAGCAGCAAAATCGGGACAGGGGTTGAAAAACTGTTTTTT. Its translation: CASSKIGTGVEKLFF.

With respect to this clone: Different DNA sequences within this sample yield the same CDR3. The chain carries TRBV19 and TRBJ1-2, with D perhaps matching TRBD1 (6 bases). The CDR3 covers 14 residues. V was cut by 1 base and J by 2 bases, with 8 bases left in between. The V gene's germline CDR1 is LNHDA and CDR2 SQIVND (reference sequence). Written as DNA, the CDR3 is TGTGCCAGTAGTATAGGAACAGGGAACTATGGCTACACCTTC. Its protein is CASSIGTGNYGYTF.

This clone was counted a few times. J is TRBJ2-3 and V is TRBV9; 7 bases fit TRBD2. The germline V gene has CDR1 SGDLS and CDR2 YYNGEE. V lost 3 bases to trimming and J lost 5 bases; unmatched junction nucleotides: 9. There are 15 residues in the CDR3. In nucleotides, the CDR3 is TGTGCCAGCAGCGGACTAGCAGTCACAGGAGATACGCAGTATTTT. Its protein is CASSGLAVTGDTQYF. Full variable domain (missing parts from reference TRBV9 and TRBJ2-3): DSGVTQTPKHLITATGQRVTLRCSPRSGDLSVYWYQQSLDQGLQFLIQYYNGEERAKGNILERFSAQQFPDLHSELNLSSLELGDSALYFCASSGLAVTGDTQYFGPGTRLTVL.